The rows below give T cell receptor beta chains drawn from one sample of a study of blood T cell repertoires in COVID-19. Sequencing used immunoSEQ multiplex PCR; TCRdb keeps in-frame clones, though not all of them. The sample lists 30,000 to 35,000 clones, 80% to 90% occurring once. Specimen: peripheral blood. These receptors were collected from a man aged 45-65 years with acute or convalescent COVID-19. Each CDR3 is given with its conserved first and last residue. D genes are given only for firm matches. Not all rows give a size; the values are once, few, many and, for expanded clones, a class.

J: TRBJ2-5
D: TRBD1
size: NA
V: TRBV5-5
length: 15
CDR3: CASSHPTGGRETQYF
DNA: TGTGCCAGCAGCCATCCCACAGGGGGCCGGGAGACCCAGTACTTC

J: TRBJ2-7
D: NA
size: once
V: TRBV7-8
length: 12
CDR3: CASSTRGFEQYF
DNA: TGTGCCAGCAGCACCAGAGGCTTCGAGCAGTACTTC

J: TRBJ2-1
D: TRBD2
size: NA
V: TRBV29-1
length: 12
CDR3: CCGERGYNEQFF
DNA: TGCTGCGGGGAGCGGGGTTACAATGAGCAGTTCTTC

J: TRBJ2-7
D: NA
size: few
V: TRBV19
length: 14
CDR3: CASSIIGGLYEQYF
DNA: TGTGCCAGTAGTATTATCGGGGGGCTCTACGAGCAGTACTTC

J: TRBJ1-2
D: NA
size: NA
V: TRBV2
length: 13
CDR3: CASSVSYNYGYTF
DNA: TGTGCCAGCAGTGTCTCTTATAACTATGGCTACACCTTC

J: TRBJ2-3
D: NA
size: NA
V: TRBV30
length: 13
CDR3: CAWSGGDRDTQYF
DNA: TGTGCCTGGAGCGGAGGGGACAGAGATACGCAGTATTTT

J: TRBJ2-5
D: TRBD2
size: NA
V: TRBV28
length: 13
CDR3: CASSLAGGETQYF
DNA: TGTGCCAGCAGTTTGGCGGGAGGCGAGACCCAGTACTTC

J: TRBJ2-2
D: TRBD1
size: NA
V: TRBV9
length: 17
CDR3: CASSVAPGQNLDGELFF
DNA: TGTGCCAGCAGCGTAGCACCGGGACAGAATTTAGACGGGGAGCTGTTTTTT

J: TRBJ1-5
D: NA
size: NA
V: TRBV5-1
length: 16
CDR3: CASPEGALQCNQPQHF
DNA: TGCGCCAGCCCTGAAGGGGCCCTCCAATGCAATCAGCCCCAGCATTTT

J: TRBJ1-2
D: NA
size: NA
V: TRBV6-5
length: 12
CDR3: CASSLTGYGYTF
DNA: TGTGCCAGCAGTCTCACAGGGTATGGCTACACCTTC

J: TRBJ1-5
D: NA
size: NA
V: TRBV18
length: 13
CDR3: CASSPGGGQPQHF
DNA: TGTGCCAGCTCACCCGGGGGAGGACAGCCCCAGCATTTT

J: TRBJ1-2
D: NA
size: NA
V: TRBV3-1/TRBV3-2
length: 13
CDR3: CASSPSGNYGYTF
DNA: TGTGCCAGCAGCCCTTCAGGAAACTATGGCTACACCTTC

J: TRBJ2-5
D: TRBD1
size: few
V: TRBV6-5
length: 14
CDR3: CASSRGRISETQYF
DNA: TGTGCCAGCAGCAGGGGGCGGATTTCAGAGACCCAGTACTTC

J: TRBJ1-5
D: NA
size: NA
V: TRBV28
length: 16
CDR3: CASSPRRTVDPQPQHF
DNA: TGTGCCAGCAGTCCCCGCCGGACAGTCGATCCTCAGCCCCAGCATTTT

J: TRBJ2-1
D: TRBD2
size: NA
V: TRBV3-1/TRBV3-2
length: 14
CDR3: CASSQIPGLTEQFF
DNA: TGTGCCAGCAGCCAAATCCCGGGACTAACTGAGCAGTTCTTC

J: TRBJ1-2
D: NA
size: once
V: TRBV6-5
length: 13
CDR3: CASSYTWAGGYTF
DNA: TGTGCCAGCAGTTACACATGGGCGGGAGGCTACACCTTC

J: TRBJ1-5
D: NA
size: few
V: TRBV5-1
length: 14
CDR3: CASSYGGENQPQHF
DNA: TGCGCCAGCAGCTACGGGGGAGAAAATCAGCCCCAGCATTTT

J: TRBJ1-3
D: NA
size: few
V: TRBV5-1
length: 16
CDR3: CASSLDSVSSGNTIYF
DNA: TGCGCCAGCAGCTTGGATTCGGTGAGCTCTGGAAACACCATATATTTT

J: TRBJ2-3
D: TRBD1
size: NA
V: TRBV19
length: 18
CDR3: CASSATWTGGFFADTQYF
DNA: TGTGCCAGTAGTGCCACCTGGACAGGGGGCTTTTTCGCAGATACGCAGTATTTT

J: TRBJ2-5
D: NA
size: NA
V: TRBV29-1
length: 14
CDR3: CNPVSVSLKETQYF
DNA: TGCAACCCCGTATCGGTATCCCTAAAAGAGACCCAGTACTTC

J: TRBJ2-7
D: NA
size: NA
V: TRBV28
length: 12
CDR3: CASSSSLYEQYF
DNA: TGTGCCAGCAGTTCCTCGTTGTACGAGCAGTACTTC

J: TRBJ2-3
D: NA
size: NA
V: TRBV5-1
length: 14
CDR3: CASSLPGSTDTQYF
DNA: TGCGCCAGCAGCTTACCAGGTAGCACAGATACGCAGTATTTT

J: TRBJ1-6
D: NA
size: NA
V: TRBV6-5
length: 16
CDR3: CASSYWGGGRGSPLHF
DNA: TGTGCCAGCAGTTACTGGGGCGGGGGTAGAGGTTCACCCCTCCACTTT

J: TRBJ2-7
D: NA
size: NA
V: TRBV10-2
length: 12
CDR3: CASRDNSYEQYF
DNA: TGCGCCAGCAGGGACAACTCCTACGAGCAGTACTTC

J: TRBJ1-2
D: NA
size: NA
V: TRBV6-5
length: 10
CDR3: CAAGNYGYTF
DNA: TGTGCCGCCGGTAACTATGGCTACACCTTC

J: TRBJ2-3
D: NA
size: NA
V: TRBV30
length: 11
CDR3: CAWSGRGRQYF
DNA: TGTGCCTGGAGCGGGCGGGGAAGGCAGTATTTT

J: TRBJ1-3
D: TRBD1
size: NA
V: TRBV5-1
length: 14
CDR3: CASCPWTGQNTIYF
DNA: TGCGCCAGCTGCCCTTGGACAGGGCAAAACACCATATATTTT

J: TRBJ1-2
D: NA
size: NA
V: TRBV14
length: 13
CDR3: CASRGHLNYGYTF
DNA: TGTGCCAGCAGGGGACACCTTAACTATGGCTACACCTTC

J: TRBJ2-1
D: NA
size: NA
V: TRBV9
length: 15
CDR3: CASSVDRGAYNEQFF
DNA: TGTGCCAGCAGCGTAGACCGCGGGGCTTACAATGAGCAGTTCTTC

J: TRBJ2-2
D: TRBD1
size: NA
V: TRBV5-1
length: 17
CDR3: CASRLNPGTGGIGELFF
DNA: TGCGCCAGCAGATTGAATCCCGGGACAGGGGGTATCGGGGAGCTGTTTTTT

J: TRBJ1-4
D: TRBD1
size: NA
V: TRBV28
length: 18
CDR3: CASSLWGTGGGTNEKLFF
DNA: TGTGCCAGCAGTTTATGGGGTACAGGGGGCGGAACTAATGAAAAACTGTTTTTT

J: TRBJ2-7
D: NA
size: NA
V: TRBV11-2
length: 14
CDR3: CASSLEPSGYEQYF
DNA: TGTGCCAGCAGCTTAGAGCCCTCAGGCTACGAGCAGTACTTC

J: TRBJ1-2
D: TRBD1
size: NA
V: TRBV18
length: 15
CDR3: CASSPKEGAVNGYTF
DNA: TGTGCCAGCTCACCTAAAGAGGGGGCGGTGAATGGCTACACCTTC

J: TRBJ2-2
D: NA
size: NA
V: TRBV7-6
length: 16
CDR3: CASSHTGGGLTGELFF
DNA: TGTGCCAGCAGCCATACAGGGGGAGGGCTGACCGGGGAGCTGTTTTTT

J: TRBJ2-1
D: TRBD2
size: NA
V: TRBV6-4
length: 15
CDR3: CASSESGTRVNEQFF
DNA: TGTGCCAGCAGTGAGTCCGGGACTAGAGTCAATGAGCAGTTCTTC

J: TRBJ2-2
D: NA
size: NA
V: TRBV5-1
length: 14
CDR3: CASMRGLDTGELFF
DNA: TGCGCCAGCATGCGGGGTTTGGACACCGGGGAGCTGTTTTTT

J: TRBJ2-5
D: NA
size: NA
V: TRBV5-1
length: 16
CDR3: CASSFQGLMGRETQYF
DNA: TGCGCCAGCAGCTTCCAGGGGCTCATGGGCCGGGAGACCCAGTACTTC

J: TRBJ2-5
D: NA
size: NA
V: TRBV11-3
length: 15
CDR3: CASSPQGLAQETQYF
DNA: TGTGCCAGCAGCCCCCAGGGACTGGCTCAAGAGACCCAGTACTTC

J: TRBJ1-3
D: TRBD1
size: NA
V: TRBV3-1/TRBV3-2
length: 16
CDR3: CASSQGVTGKGNTIYF
DNA: TGTGCCAGCAGCCAAGGGGTGACAGGGAAGGGAAACACCATATATTTT

J: TRBJ2-1
D: TRBD2
size: NA
V: TRBV13
length: 15
CDR3: CASSFLAGGDNEQFF
DNA: TGTGCCAGCAGCTTTCTAGCGGGGGGGGACAATGAGCAGTTCTTC

J: TRBJ2-1
D: TRBD2
size: few
V: TRBV7-9
length: 17
CDR3: CASSDHSGRVSYNEQFF
DNA: TGTGCCAGCAGCGACCATAGCGGGAGGGTCTCCTACAATGAGCAGTTCTTC

J: TRBJ1-3
D: TRBD1
size: NA
V: TRBV19
length: 16
CDR3: CASSIRQGASGNTIYF
DNA: TGTGCCAGTAGTATAAGACAGGGGGCCTCTGGAAACACCATATATTTT

J: TRBJ2-7
D: NA
size: NA
V: TRBV7-9
length: 13
CDR3: CASSGQSSYEQYF
DNA: TGTGCCAGCAGCGGGCAAAGCTCCTACGAGCAGTACTTC

J: TRBJ2-5
D: NA
size: NA
V: TRBV24-1
length: 14
CDR3: CATSVDSSLKTQYF
DNA: TGTGCCACCAGCGTGGACAGTTCACTGAAGACCCAGTACTTC

J: TRBJ2-2
D: NA
size: NA
V: TRBV7-6
length: 16
CDR3: CASSFGGAGDTGELFF
DNA: TGTGCCAGCAGCTTTGGGGGGGCCGGGGACACCGGGGAGCTGTTTTTT

J: TRBJ2-5
D: NA
size: few
V: TRBV6-5
length: 12
CDR3: CASRDGPGAQYF
DNA: TGTGCCAGCAGAGACGGTCCGGGGGCCCAGTACTTC

J: TRBJ2-5
D: NA
size: NA
V: TRBV6-2/TRBV6-3
length: 13
CDR3: CASSYSRKETQYF
DNA: TGTGCCAGCAGTTACTCGCGAAAAGAGACCCAGTACTTC

J: TRBJ1-1
D: NA
size: once
V: TRBV6-5
length: 13
CDR3: CASKDGGFTEAFF
DNA: TGTGCCAGCAAAGACGGCGGCTTCACTGAAGCTTTCTTT

J: TRBJ1-4
D: NA
size: NA
V: TRBV2
length: 15
CDR3: CASSETGTQNEKLFF
DNA: TGTGCCAGCAGTGAAACCGGGACACAGAATGAAAAACTGTTTTTT

J: TRBJ1-1
D: NA
size: NA
V: TRBV2
length: 13
CDR3: CASSEEGHTEAFF
DNA: TGTGCCAGCAGTGAAGAGGGGCACACTGAAGCTTTCTTT

J: TRBJ2-2
D: TRBD2
size: NA
V: TRBV24-1
length: 19
CDR3: CATSDGDRVGLAVTGELFF
DNA: TGTGCCACCAGTGACGGGGACAGGGTGGGACTAGCGGTCACCGGGGAGCTGTTTTTT